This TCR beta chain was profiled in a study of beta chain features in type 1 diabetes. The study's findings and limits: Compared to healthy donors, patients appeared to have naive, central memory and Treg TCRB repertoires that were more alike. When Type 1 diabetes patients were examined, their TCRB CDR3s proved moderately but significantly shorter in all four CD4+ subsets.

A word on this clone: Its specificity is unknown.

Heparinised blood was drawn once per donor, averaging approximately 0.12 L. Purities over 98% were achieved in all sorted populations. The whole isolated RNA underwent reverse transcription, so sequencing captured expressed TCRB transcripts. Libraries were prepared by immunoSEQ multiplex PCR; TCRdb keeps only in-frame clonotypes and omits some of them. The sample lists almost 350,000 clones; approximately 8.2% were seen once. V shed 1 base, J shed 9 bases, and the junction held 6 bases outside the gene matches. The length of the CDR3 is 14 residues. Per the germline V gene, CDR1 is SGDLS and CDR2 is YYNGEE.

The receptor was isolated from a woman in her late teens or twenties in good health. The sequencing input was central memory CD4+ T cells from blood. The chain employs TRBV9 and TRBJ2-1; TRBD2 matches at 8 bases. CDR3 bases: TGTGCCAGCAGCGTACCGGGACTAGGAAGTGAGCAGTTCTTC. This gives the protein CASSVPGLGSEQFF.